Included here is one TCR beta chain sequence, with context. Its target is not known. Germline V lookup: CDR1 LNHDA, CDR2 SQIVND (reference sequence). The CDR3 has 17 residues. J was trimmed by 4 bases and V by 5 bases; bases with no gene match: 13. These data are taken from a study of long-term antiretroviral therapy in people with HIV. Notes on the study in general: ART-treated samples gained diversity yet remained below transplant donor controls. Clonal expansions arising prior to ART prevailed in the repertoire at every time point.

The run of the v3.0 immunoSEQ assay was at survey level. Sequencing used immunoSEQ multiplex PCR; TCRdb keeps in-frame clones, though not all of them. The data show 13,000 or so clones, 75% to 85% seen once. The sequence was collected from a man between 40 and 49 years old with HIV. The sample here was unsorted PBMCs, taken 3.2 years before starting antiretroviral therapy. V usage is TRBV19 and J usage is TRBJ1-1, with 10 bases fitting TRBD1. Here the CDR3 DNA reads TGTGCCAGTAGTCCCCGCGGGTCCAGGACAGGGGGCACTGAAGCTTTCTTT. Its translation is CASSPRGSRTGGTEAFF. The full variable domain, rest sourced from reference TRBV19 and TRBJ1-1, is DGGITQSPKYLFRKEGQNVTLSCEQNLNHDAMYWYRQDPGQGLRLIYYSQIVNDFQKGDIAEGYSVSREKKESFPLTVTSAQKNPTAFYLCASSPRGSRTGGTEAFFGQGTRLTVV.